This T cell receptor beta chain appears in the sequencing data of a study of control samples from healthy donors and cancer patients. Libraries were prepared by immunoSEQ multiplex PCR; TCRdb keeps only in-frame clonotypes and omits some of them. The repertoire holds approximately 150,000 clones, with almost 90% as singletons. The CDR3 length is 14 residues. Germline CDR1 reads SNHLY; CDR2 reads FYNNEI. Losses at the gene ends were 7 bases for V and 7 bases for J; bases not matched to a gene: 9. This sequence joins TRBV2 and TRBJ2-2; 7 nucleotides align to TRBD1. Sequences were obtained from blood. The TCR comes from a man aged 18 to 29 in good health. CDR3 DNA: TGTGCCAGCAACCCGGCAGGGGGAAGCGGGGAGCTGTTTTTT. Protein: CASNPAGGSGELFF.